The 5 T cell receptor beta chains in this list originate from one sample, sequenced in a study of blood T cell repertoires in COVID-19. Data came from immunoSEQ multiplex PCR; TCRdb stores just in-frame clones and leaves some out. The sample yields 200,000 to 250,000 clones, approximately 80% seen once. Material for sequencing was PBMCs or T cells enriched from blood (not recorded which). The receptor source for this set is a woman in her 40s with acute COVID-19.

Worth noting for this clone: Additional DNA sequences in this sample encode the identical CDR3. The chain links TRBV19 to TRBJ2-5; 7 bases fit TRBD1. The CDR3 consists of 13 residues. Trimming at V came to 4 bases and at J to 3 bases, leaving 2 bases not matched to a gene. Germline CDR1 reads LNHDA; CDR2 reads SQIVND (reference sequence). CDR3 residues: CASSTDREETQYF. The CDR3 DNA reads TGTGCCAGTAGTACAGACAGGGAAGAGACCCAGTACTTC.

Notes on this clone: Other DNA sequences in this sample translate to the same CDR3. The CDR3 spells CSARPGTEAFF. CDR3 in DNA: TGCAGTGCCCGCCCCGGCACTGAAGCTTTCTTT. V usage is TRBV20-1 and J usage is TRBJ1-1; D remains ambiguous. The germline V gene has CDR1 DFQATT and CDR2 SNEGSKA (reference sequence). The CDR3 is made up of 11 amino acids. V lost 6 bases and J 4 bases, leaving 9 bases between the germline ends.

The rearrangement joins TRBV30 to TRBJ2-7; D is possibly TRBD2 (5 bases). Germline V gene sequence: CDR1 GTSNPN, CDR2 SVGIG (reference sequence). V shed 4 bases and J shed 4 bases, with 11 bases lying between them. This CDR3 has 12 amino acids. CDR3 sequence (DNA): TGTGCCTGGAACCGCGGGTCATACGAGCAGTACTTC. Encoded protein: CAWNRGSYEQYF.

This rearrangement joins TRBV9 to TRBJ2-7; 8 bases agree with TRBD1. The CDR3 has 14 residues. CDR1 is SGDLS, CDR2 YYNGEE, per germline. After removal of 0 bases from V and 7 bases from J, the junction contained 6 bases not matched to a gene. CDR3 sequence reads: CASSVVAGQGEQYF. The CDR3 coding sequence is TGTGCCAGCAGCGTAGTAGCCGGACAGGGTGAGCAGTACTTC.

The chain employs TRBV15 and TRBJ1-4, with a possible D match to TRBD1 (6 bases). There are 16 residues in the CDR3. Germline CDR1 reads LNHNV; CDR2 reads YYDKDF (reference sequence). The V end was cut by 3 bases, the J end by 8 bases, with 19 bases between. CDR3 in DNA: TGTGCCACCAGCAGCAGAGACCCAGGGGAAGAAGAAAAACTGTTTTTT. Translating gives CATSSRDPGEEEKLFF. Full variable domain (missing parts from reference TRBV15 and TRBJ1-4): DAMVIQNPRYQVTQFGKPVTLSCSQTLNHNVMYWYQQKSSQAPKLLFHYYDKDFNNEADTPDNFQSRRPNTSFCFLDIRSPGLGDTAMYLCATSSRDPGEEEKLFFGSGTQLSVL.